This TCR beta chain was obtained from a study of human T cells and chemical hapten exposure (dated by TCRdb to about 2021). Regarding the study in general: For sensitization, 2% DPC in acetone was applied to an approximately 2 cm by approximately 2 cm area of upper inner arm skin. Libraries were pooled for sequencing, and variation in per-sample TCR yields was attributed mainly to small differences in library volumes within the pool. Patch testing on the upper back used Finn chambers containing 0.01% DPC, with scoring done after 6 days according to International Contact Dermatitis Research Group standards. Blood for TCR sequencing was provided by twenty-nine alopecia patients at one to four time points (pre-sensitization, 2, 6 and 24 weeks). Patients additionally received weekly therapeutic DPC doses to the scalp throughout the roughly 25-week study period. Most of the patients in the cohort were female, and the cohort covered alopecia areata with under or over 50% scalp involvement, alopecia totalis and alopecia universalis. The study tracked peripheral blood TCR repertoire changes in vivo during primary and secondary sensitization to the hapten diphenylcyclopropenone (DPC) in alopecia patients. Blood samples were taken from patients before sensitization (week 0) and then at 2, 6 and about 24 weeks after DPC sensitization. Points the paper makes about the study in general: DPC sensitization did not change the number of TCRs with a frequency above 1 in 1000, and there was no evidence of changes in global repertoire structure. Patch test score was positively correlated with the number of PT1 expanded TCRs, with significance at thresholds 8, 16 and 32 but not at 4. After repeated subsampling, the strength of the expansion versus patch-test correlation and the threshold at which it became significant changed. Expanded TCRs formed significantly more large CDR3 similarity clusters than pre-sensitization or healthy control sets, consistent with antigen-driven responses. Because every patient had alopecia, a presumed autoimmune disease, the patients' immune response might differ from that of healthy individuals.

The library relied on RACE. Sequencing instrument: NextSeq 500. Library preparation attached unique molecular identifiers to individual cDNA molecules for quantitative, reproducible TCR counting. For every blood RNA sample, sequencing covered both the TCR alpha and TCR beta chains. Concerning the study's data processing: A median of roughly 98,000 TCRs per sample was observed, with a range of about 20,000 to 700,000. V, J and CDR3 annotation of the TCR reads was carried out using the Decombinator software suite. For the PS versus PT1 abundance plots, all samples were subsampled to the same number of TCRs (28,000). Expanded TCRs were defined as absent before sensitization and observed at least eight times at the 2-week time point. Starting from the raw public reads, TCRdb applied fastp trimming at Q25, assembled clones with MiXCR and retained in-frame beta chains. Duplicate CDR3 protein sequences are folded into a single record with the most common DNA and genes. The V and J calls here are based on TCRdb, not the publication. The sample table holds roughly 380,000 distinct CDR3 sequences, of which around 4.8% were seen once. The top ten clonotypes cover roughly 2.4% of the sample.

According to the germline V gene, CDR1 reads MNHEY and CDR2 reads SVGAGI. Trimming removed 0 bases from V and 3 bases from J, leaving 6 bases between the germline ends. The CDR3 spans 14 residues, from the cysteine through the phenylalanine. The retained sequence is limited to the CDR3, 42 bases, with the frame set at the first base. Interpreted using the paper, the time point label stands for: patch test 1, 2 weeks after DPC sensitization. The treatment or condition tag for this specimen amounts to: therapeutic diphenylcyclopropenone sensitization with weekly scalp DPC. Blood at each patch-test visit was drawn before the patch test was applied. Patients were considered eligible if aged 18 to 70, diagnosed with alopecia and deemed suitable for DPC therapy, and patients were excluded if pregnant. Total RNA was isolated from unfractionated whole blood collected in Tempus Blood RNA tubes. Of note for this clonotype: The target of this receptor is not known. Qualities for individual bases were not recorded, and no much larger clone is one base off.

The TCR sequence derives from a woman between 50 and 59 years old with alopecia areata. Some clones in this sample may be carry-over from other donors' samples. Sequences were derived from whole blood, sampled in connection with sensitization to the hapten diphenylcyclopropenone (DPC). Recombination connected TRBV6-5 to TRBJ1-5, with no D gene named confidently. The sequenced DNA is TGTGCCAGCAGTTACTCCCGATACAATCAGCCCCAGCATTTT. This encodes CASSYSRYNQPQHF.